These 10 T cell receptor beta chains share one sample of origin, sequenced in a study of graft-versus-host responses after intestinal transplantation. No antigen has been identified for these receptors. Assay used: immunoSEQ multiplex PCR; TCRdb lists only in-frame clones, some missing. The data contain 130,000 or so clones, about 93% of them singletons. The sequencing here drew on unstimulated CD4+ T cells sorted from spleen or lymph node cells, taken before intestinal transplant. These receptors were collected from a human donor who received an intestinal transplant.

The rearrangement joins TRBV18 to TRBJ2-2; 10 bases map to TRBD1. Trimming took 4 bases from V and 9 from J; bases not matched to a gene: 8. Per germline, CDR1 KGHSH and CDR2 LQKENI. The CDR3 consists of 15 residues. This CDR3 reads CASSRDRGQIRELFF. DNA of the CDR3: TGTGCCAGCTCACGGGACAGGGGACAGATAAGGGAGCTGTTTTTT. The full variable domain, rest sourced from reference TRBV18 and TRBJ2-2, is NAGVMQNPRHLVRRRGQEARLRCSPMKGHSHVYWYRQLPEEGLKFMVYLQKENIIDESGMPKERFSAEFPKEGPSILRIQQVVRGDSAAYFCASSRDRGQIRELFFGEGSRLTVL.

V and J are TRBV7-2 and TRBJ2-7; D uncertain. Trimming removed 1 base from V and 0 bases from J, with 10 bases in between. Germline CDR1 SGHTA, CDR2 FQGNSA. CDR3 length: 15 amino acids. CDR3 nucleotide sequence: TGTGCCAGCAGCTTAGGTAGGGATCCCTCCTACGAGCAGTACTTC. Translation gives CASSLGRDPSYEQYF. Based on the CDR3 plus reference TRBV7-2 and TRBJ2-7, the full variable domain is GAGVSQSPSNKVTEKGKDVELRCDPISGHTALYWYRQSLGQGLEFLIYFQGNSAPDKSGLPSDRFSAERTGGSVSTLTIQRTQQEDSAVYLCASSLGRDPSYEQYFGPGTRLTVT.

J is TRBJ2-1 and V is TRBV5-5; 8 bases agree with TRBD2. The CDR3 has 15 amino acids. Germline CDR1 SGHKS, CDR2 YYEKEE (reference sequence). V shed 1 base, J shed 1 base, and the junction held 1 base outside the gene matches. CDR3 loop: CASSLTSGSYNEQFF. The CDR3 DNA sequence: TGTGCCAGCAGCTTGACTAGCGGTTCCTACAATGAGCAGTTCTTC.

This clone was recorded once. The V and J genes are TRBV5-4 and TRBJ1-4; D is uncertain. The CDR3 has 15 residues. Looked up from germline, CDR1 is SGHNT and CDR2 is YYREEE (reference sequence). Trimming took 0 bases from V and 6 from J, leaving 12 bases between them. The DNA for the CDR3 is TGTGCCAGCAGCTTGGGGGAAAGAGGTGATGAAAAACTGTTTTTT. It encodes CASSLGERGDEKLFF.

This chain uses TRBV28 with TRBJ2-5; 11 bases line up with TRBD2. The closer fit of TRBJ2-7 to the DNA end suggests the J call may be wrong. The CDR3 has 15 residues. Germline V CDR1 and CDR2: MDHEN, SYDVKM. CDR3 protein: CASSLTSGSSYEQYF. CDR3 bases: TGTGCCAGCAGTTTAACTAGCGGGAGCTCCTACGAGCAGTACTTC.

CDR3: CASVASGTDEAFF. The CDR3 nucleotides are TGTGCTAGTGTTGCCTCCGGGACAGATGAAGCTTTCTTT. The chain carries TRBV12-5 and TRBJ1-1; 7 nucleotides agree with TRBD1. Trimming cost V 7 bases and J 7 bases; bases outside gene matches: 9. The CDR3 runs 13 residues. Germline V gene lookup returns CDR1 LGHNT and CDR2 FRNRAP. The entire variable domain, with the rest obtained from reference TRBV12-5 and TRBJ1-1, is as follows: DARVTQTPRHKVTEMGQEVTMRCQPILGHNTVFWYRQTMMQGLELLAYFRNRAPLDDSGMPKDRFSAEMPDATLATLKIQPSEPRDSAVYFCASVASGTDEAFFGQGTRLTVV.

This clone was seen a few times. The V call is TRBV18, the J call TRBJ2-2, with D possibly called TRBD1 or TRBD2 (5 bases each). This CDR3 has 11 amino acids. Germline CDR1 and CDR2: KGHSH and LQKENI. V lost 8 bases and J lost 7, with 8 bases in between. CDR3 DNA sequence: TGTGCCAGCGAGGGGAGCGGGGAGCTGTTTTTT. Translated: CASEGSGELFF.

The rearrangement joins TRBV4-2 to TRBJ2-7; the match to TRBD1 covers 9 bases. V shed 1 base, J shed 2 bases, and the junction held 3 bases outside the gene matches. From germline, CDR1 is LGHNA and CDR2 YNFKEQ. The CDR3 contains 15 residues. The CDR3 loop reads CASSQAGTGPYEQYF. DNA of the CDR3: TGTGCCAGCAGCCAAGCGGGGACAGGGCCCTACGAGCAGTACTTC.

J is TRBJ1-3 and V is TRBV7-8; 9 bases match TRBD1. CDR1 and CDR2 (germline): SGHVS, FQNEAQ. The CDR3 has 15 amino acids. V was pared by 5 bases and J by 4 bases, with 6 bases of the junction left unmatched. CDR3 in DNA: TGTGCCAGCAGCACTTGGACAGGGGAAGGAAACACCATATATTTT. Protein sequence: CASSTWTGEGNTIYF.

CDR3 sequence: CASSSLGQANQPQHF. DNA for the CDR3: TGTGCCAGTAGTTCCCTAGGACAGGCCAATCAGCCCCAGCATTTT. The chain combines TRBV19 with TRBJ1-5; 7 bases fit TRBD1. The CDR3 is 15 amino acids. Per the germline V gene, CDR1 is LNHDA and CDR2 is SQIVND (reference sequence). Trimming removed 5 bases from V and 3 bases from J; junction bases left unmatched: 7.